A selection of T cell receptor beta chains follows, all from one sample in a study of vaccination and CD4 T cells after COVID-19. In TCRdb, the PCR reads were re-called with MiXCR into one record per CDR3 protein. Seen here are 12,000 or so distinct CDR3 sequences, approximately 50% observed once, and the top ten hold roughly 18%. The antigens of these receptors remain unknown. The sequenced material came from CD4+ T cells from blood, cultured in vitro. The receptors come from a human donor who had recovered from COVID-19. Both conserved end residues are part of each CDR3. The D gene is left open where the match is weak. Size is omitted from some rows. Given values are once, few, many or a class for expanded clones.

cdr3_length	j_call	d_call	clone_size	v_call	cdr3_nt	cdr3_aa
15	TRBJ1-6	NA	NA	TRBV20-1	TGCAGTGCTGACTCCCGGGACGCTTGGAATTCACCCCTCCACTTT	CSADSRDAWNSPLHF
16	TRBJ2-7	TRBD1	NA	TRBV10-2	TGCGCCAACAGTGGAAACCCGGGACAGGGGGCGCGAGAGCAGTACTTC	CANSGNPGQGAREQYF
15	TRBJ2-7	NA	NA	TRBV20-1	TGCAGTGCTAGAGATATGGGGGAAAGCTCCTACGAGCAGTACTTC	CSARDMGESSYEQYF
12	TRBJ1-3	NA	NA	TRBV9	TGTGCCAGGGCCAGGGTCGGAAACACCATATATTTT	CARARVGNTIYF
15	TRBJ1-1	TRBD1	few	TRBV6-5	TGTGCCAGCAGTTACGCCAGGGGGGACGCCACTGAAGCTTTCTTT	CASSYARGDATEAFF
16	TRBJ2-3	NA	NA	TRBV10-3	TGTGCCATCAGGACGGGGGCAGGGGGTTACACAGATACGCAGTATTTT	CAIRTGAGGYTDTQYF
13	TRBJ1-4	NA	few	TRBV27	TGTGCCAGCAGCTACAGAAGAAATGAAAAACTGTTTTTT	CASSYRRNEKLFF
13	TRBJ1-2	NA	NA	TRBV15	TGTGCCACCAGCAGAGATATGACATATGGCTACACCTTC	CATSRDMTYGYTF
13	TRBJ2-2	NA	NA	TRBV27	TGTGCCAGCAGTGGCCTCAGGACCGGGGAGCTGTTTTTT	CASSGLRTGELFF
14	TRBJ2-1	NA	NA	TRBV7-3	TGTGCCAGCAGCCGACCCACGAGGAGGCATGAGCAGTTCTTC	CASSRPTRRHEQFF
18	TRBJ1-1	NA	NA	TRBV7-9	TGTGCCAGCAGCTTAATTCTACAGGTAGAAAGGGGGAACACTGAAGCTTTCTTT	CASSLILQVERGNTEAFF
13	TRBJ2-7	NA	NA	TRBV2	TGTGCCAGCAGTAGCAGGCCCCTCTACGAGCAGTACTTC	CASSSRPLYEQYF
18	TRBJ1-5	NA	few	TRBV9	TGTGCCAGCAGCGTAGAACGGGCGGTTGAGTTACGGGAGCAGCCCCAGCATTTT	CASSVERAVELREQPQHF
13	TRBJ1-2	NA	few	TRBV6-5	TGTGCCAGCAGTTCGGACAGATACTATGGCTACACCTTC	CASSSDRYYGYTF
13	TRBJ1-2	NA	NA	TRBV19	TGTGCCAGTAGTATTGGGGACATCTATGGCTACACCTTC	CASSIGDIYGYTF
14	TRBJ2-7	NA	NA	TRBV27	TGTGCCAGCAGTTTAGGTGGGGTTTACTACGAGCAGTACTTC	CASSLGGVYYEQYF
14	TRBJ1-5	NA	NA	TRBV5-6	TGTGCCAGCAACTATGGGACTGGCAATCAGCCCCAGCATTTT	CASNYGTGNQPQHF
13	TRBJ2-3	NA	NA	TRBV2	TGTGCCAGCAACCCTCCCTTCACAGATACGCAGTATTTT	CASNPPFTDTQYF
13	TRBJ1-6	TRBD1	NA	TRBV7-3	TGTGCCAGCAGCTTTACAGGGGATTCACCCCTCCACTTT	CASSFTGDSPLHF
13	TRBJ2-5	NA	NA	TRBV19	TGTGCCAGTAGTCAGGGAAACCAAGAGACCCAGTACTTC	CASSQGNQETQYF
16	TRBJ2-7	NA	NA	TRBV20-1	TGCAGTGCTAAAAAATCGGAGGCGTTTTGGACCTACGAGCAGTACTTC	CSAKKSEAFWTYEQYF
15	TRBJ2-3	NA	few	TRBV7-3	TGTGCCAGCAGCTTAAACCCGGCCGGAGGAGATACGCAGTATTTT	CASSLNPAGGDTQYF
12	TRBJ2-1	NA	NA	TRBV20-1	TGCAGTGCGAACGTCCCCCCCAGTGAGCAGTTCTTC	CSANVPPSEQFF
15	TRBJ2-2	NA	few	TRBV20-1	TGCAGTGCCATTTCTCCCCGGGCGGGCACCGGGGAGCTGTTTTTT	CSAISPRAGTGELFF
15	TRBJ2-3	TRBD2	NA	TRBV20-1	TGCAGTGCTCCCACCTTAGCGGGGAACACAGATACGCAGTATTTT	CSAPTLAGNTDTQYF
16	TRBJ2-7	TRBD2	few	TRBV7-6	TGTGCCAGCAGCTTAGCGAGCGGGAGAGGTGTTGGAGAGCAGTACTTC	CASSLASGRGVGEQYF
16	TRBJ2-5	TRBD2	few	TRBV4-2	TGTGCCAGCAGCCAGGGGACTAGCGACCTCCAAGAGACCCAGTACTTC	CASSQGTSDLQETQYF
14	TRBJ1-6	NA	NA	TRBV11-3	TGTGCCAGCAGCTTTGATTCCGCAAATTCACCCCTCCACTTT	CASSFDSANSPLHF
13	TRBJ2-7	TRBD1	few	TRBV7-3	TGTGCCAGCAGCCCGGGACAGGGAAACGAGCAGTACTTC	CASSPGQGNEQYF
14	TRBJ1-3	NA	few	TRBV20-1	TGCAGTGCTAGAAAGACCTTCTCTGGAAACACCATATATTTT	CSARKTFSGNTIYF
15	TRBJ2-6	NA	NA	TRBV20-1	TGCAGTGCTAGCTCTGATCTGGGAGGGGCCAACGTCCTGACTTTC	CSASSDLGGANVLTF
14	TRBJ2-7	NA	NA	TRBV27	TGTGCCAGCACCTCGGGACTTCTTTCCTACGAGCAGTACTTC	CASTSGLLSYEQYF
13	TRBJ2-7	TRBD2	NA	TRBV6-1	TGTGCCAGCGCCTCTAGCGGGTATTACGAGCAGTACTTC	CASASSGYYEQYF
17	TRBJ1-2	TRBD1	NA	TRBV6-1	TGTGCCAGCAGTCTTACCGGGACAGGGACGTCTTGGTACGGCTACACCTTC	CASSLTGTGTSWYGYTF
13	TRBJ2-7	NA	NA	TRBV10-3	TGTGCCATCAGTGAGAATGGGGATAACGAGCAGTACTTC	CAISENGDNEQYF
15	TRBJ2-5	NA	NA	TRBV1	TGCACCAGCAGCCATCGACAGGGTTTCTTAGAGACCCAGTACTTC	CTSSHRQGFLETQYF
16	TRBJ1-2	TRBD1	NA	TRBV6-1	TGTGCCAGCAGTGGAGGGGGCAGGAAATTTAACTATGGCTACACCTTC	CASSGGGRKFNYGYTF
16	TRBJ1-2	TRBD1	NA	TRBV25-1	TGTGCCAGCAGCCGAAGGAGTGGGACAGGGCACGATGGCTACACCTTC	CASSRRSGTGHDGYTF
17	TRBJ2-1	NA	NA	TRBV15	TGTGCCACCAGCAGGGGAAGAGGACTAACCTTTTACAATGAGCAGTTCTTC	CATSRGRGLTFYNEQFF
15	TRBJ2-5	TRBD2	NA	TRBV24-1	TGTGCCACCAGTGATTTAACTAGCGGCCAAGAGACCCAGTACTTC	CATSDLTSGQETQYF
15	TRBJ2-5	NA	NA	TRBV6-5	TGTGCCAGCAGTTCAGAGATGGGGGGTCAAGAGACCCAGTACTTC	CASSSEMGGQETQYF
16	TRBJ2-7	NA	NA	TRBV28	TGTGCCAGCAGTTTGTTGGTGGGGCAGGGGTCCTACGAGCAGTACTTC	CASSLLVGQGSYEQYF
14	TRBJ2-3	NA	few	TRBV6-1	TGTGCCAGCAGGACCGGAGTTGGCACAGATACGCAGTATTTT	CASRTGVGTDTQYF
15	TRBJ2-5	NA	NA	TRBV7-2	TGTGCCAGCAGCTTAATAACAGGGAGTATGGAGACCCAGTACTTC	CASSLITGSMETQYF
11	TRBJ2-3	NA	NA	TRBV9	TGTGCCAGCAGCACGCCTGGTACGCAGTATTTT	CASSTPGTQYF
14	TRBJ2-4	TRBD1	few	TRBV7-2	TGTGCCAGCAGCTTAGGACAGGGGGCGGACATTCAGTACTTC	CASSLGQGADIQYF
15	TRBJ2-3	TRBD2	NA	TRBV20-1	TGCAGTGCTAGAGATGGGCGGGAGTCGACAGATACGCAGTATTTT	CSARDGRESTDTQYF
15	TRBJ2-1	NA	once	TRBV20-1	TGCAGTGCAGGGCCGGGTTCGTATGCTTACAATGAGCAGTTCTTC	CSAGPGSYAYNEQFF
15	TRBJ2-7	TRBD2	NA	TRBV30	TGTGCCTGGAGTGTAAACCTAGCGGGAGCGGGCGAGCAGTACTTC	CAWSVNLAGAGEQYF
13	TRBJ1-5	NA	NA	TRBV20-1	TGCAGTACTAGCCGCCCAGACAATCAGCCCCAGCATTTT	CSTSRPDNQPQHF
14	TRBJ2-1	NA	NA	TRBV19	TGTGCCACCATTCGGGGTAGAGGATACAATGAGCAGTTCTTC	CATIRGRGYNEQFF
17	TRBJ2-5	NA	NA	TRBV9	TGTGCCAGCAGCGTAGCGGGGGGCGCTTGGTACCAAGAGACCCAGTACTTC	CASSVAGGAWYQETQYF
15	TRBJ2-5	TRBD2	NA	TRBV7-3	TGTGCCAGCAGCCCAGGGACTAGCGGGAGTAAGACCCAGTACTTC	CASSPGTSGSKTQYF
13	TRBJ2-7	TRBD1	few	TRBV20-1	TGCAGTGTGGGGGACAGGCAATCCTACGAGCAGTACTTC	CSVGDRQSYEQYF
13	TRBJ2-5	NA	few	TRBV7-2	TGTGCCAGCACCCAGGGCAGTAGTCAGACCCAGTACTTC	CASTQGSSQTQYF
16	TRBJ2-2	TRBD1	NA	TRBV7-2	TGTGCCAGCAGCCCAACAGACAGGGGGCACACCGGGGAGCTGTTTTTT	CASSPTDRGHTGELFF
11	TRBJ2-7	NA	NA	TRBV5-1	TGCGCCAGCAGCTTGAATGGAAAGCAGTACTTC	CASSLNGKQYF
15	TRBJ2-1	NA	NA	TRBV20-1	TGCAGTGCTAGTGCCGGGACTCCATCCTACAATGAGCAGTTCTTC	CSASAGTPSYNEQFF